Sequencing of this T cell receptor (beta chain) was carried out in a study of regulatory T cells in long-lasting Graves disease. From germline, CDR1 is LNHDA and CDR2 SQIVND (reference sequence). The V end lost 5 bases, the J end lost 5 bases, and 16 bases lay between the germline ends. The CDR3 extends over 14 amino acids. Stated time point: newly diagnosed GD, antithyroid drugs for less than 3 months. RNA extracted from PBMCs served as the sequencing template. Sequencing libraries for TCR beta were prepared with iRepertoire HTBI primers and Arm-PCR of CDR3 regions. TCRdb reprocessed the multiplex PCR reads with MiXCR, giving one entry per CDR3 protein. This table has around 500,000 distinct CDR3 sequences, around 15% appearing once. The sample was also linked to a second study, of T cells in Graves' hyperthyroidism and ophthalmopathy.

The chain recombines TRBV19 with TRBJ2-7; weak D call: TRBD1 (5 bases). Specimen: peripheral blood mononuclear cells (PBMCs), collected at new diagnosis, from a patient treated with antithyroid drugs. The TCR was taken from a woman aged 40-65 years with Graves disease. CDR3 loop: CASSGAAGRHEQYF. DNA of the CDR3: TGTGCCAGTAGTGGTGCGGCAGGGCGCCACGAGCAGTACTTC.